This T cell receptor beta chain is drawn from a study of T cells after somatic rescue of genetic block. Trimming took 2 bases from V and 0 from J, leaving 8 bases between them. Germline V gives CDR1 SGHVS, CDR2 FNYEAQ. The CDR3 loop spans 14 amino acids. The assay was immunoSEQ multiplex PCR, and TCRdb's table has in-frame clones only and misses some. The sample consists of some 14,000 clones, roughly three quarters of them appearing once. This sequence joins TRBV7-6 and TRBJ2-7; D is unclear. This clonotype was sampled from a man between 18 and 29 years old. What was sequenced was peripheral blood mononuclear cells (PBMCs). CDR3 coding DNA: TGTGCCAGCAGCTTATACGGAAGCTCCTACGAGCAGTACTTC. Its translation is CASSLYGSSYEQYF.